This TCR beta chain was captured by sequencing in a study of human T cells and chemical hapten exposure. The time point is: patch test 3, about 24 weeks after DPC sensitization. The treatment was: therapeutic diphenylcyclopropenone sensitization with weekly scalp DPC. Each CDR3 protein is one row after TCRdb ran MiXCR on the RACE reads. In the table there are more than 150,000 distinct CDR3 sequences, about 25% of which are singletons. Trimming removed 1 base from V and 6 bases from J, with 10 bases in between. Germline V lookup: CDR1 LGHNA, CDR2 YSLEER. CDR3 length equals 13 residues. General observations from the study: After DPC sensitization, TCRs above 1 in 1000 frequency showed no change.

Regarding this clonotype: The antigen is unknown.

The clonotype originates from a woman aged 40-49 years with alopecia areata. Some clones in this sample may be carry-over from other donors' samples. V and J are TRBV4-3 and TRBJ2-7; a weak D match, TRBD2 (5 bases). Sequenced material: whole blood, taken in connection with sensitization to the hapten diphenylcyclopropenone (DPC). The CDR3: CASSQAGVGEQYF. CDR3 coding DNA: TGCGCCAGCAGCCAAGCCGGGGTCGGCGAGCAGTACTTC.